This entry lists 27 T cell receptor beta chains sequenced from one sample in a study of technical replicates of blood from a few donors. Repertoires were generated with immunoSEQ multiplex PCR, while TCRdb's copy carries only in-frame clones and drops some. The repertoire holds approximately 89,000 clones, about 94% seen once, with 0.2% to 0.3% in the top ten. Sequences were obtained from T cells isolated from PBMCs. The receptor source for this set is a human donor in good health.

This clone was seen once. The genes are TRBV5-5 and TRBJ2-7; 7 nucleotides agree with TRBD2. V trimming: 0 bases; J trimming: 2 bases; junction bases outside the gene matches: 5. Germline CDR1 reads SGHKS; CDR2 reads YYEKEE (reference sequence). CDR3 length equals 15 residues. In DNA form, the CDR3 reads TGTGCCAGCAGCTTGGCCCGGGGGGTACCCTACGAGCAGTACTTC. It yields the protein CASSLARGVPYEQYF. Supplemented by reference TRBV5-5 and TRBJ2-7, the full variable domain reads DAGVTQSPTHLIKTRGQQVTLRCSPISGHKSVSWYQQVLGQGPQFIFQYYEKEERGRGNFPDRFSARQFPNYSSELNVNALLLGDSALYLCASSLARGVPYEQYFGPGTRLTVT.

V and J are TRBV15 and TRBJ1-1, with a tentative D call TRBD1 (5 bases). CDR1 LNHNV and CDR2 YYDKDF come from the germline V gene (reference sequence). The CDR3 has 15 residues. V lost 0 bases to trimming and J lost 3 bases, with 11 bases between them. The CDR3 DNA is TGTGCCACCAGCAGAGATCGCAGGGTGGACACTGAAGCTTTCTTT. Amino acids: CATSRDRRVDTEAFF. Combining the CDR3 with reference TRBV15 and TRBJ1-1 gives the whole variable domain DAMVIQNPRYQVTQFGKPVTLSCSQTLNHNVMYWYQQKSSQAPKLLFHYYDKDFNNEADTPDNFQSRRPNTSFCFLDIRSPGLGDTAMYLCATSRDRRVDTEAFFGQGTRLTVV.

The chain employs TRBV7-8 and TRBJ2-4; D might be TRBD2 (6 bases). The CDR3 consists of 15 residues. Germline CDR1 reads SGHVS; CDR2 reads FQNEAQ. Trimming left V 5 bases short and J 3 bases short, with 14 bases between. In DNA form, the CDR3 reads TGTGCCAGCAGCGGGGACTTCTGGAGCAAAAACATTCAGTACTTC. The encoded protein is CASSGDFWSKNIQYF.

CDR3 bases: TGTGCCAGCAGCCCTCTCAACACTGAAGCTTTCTTT. Amino acids: CASSPLNTEAFF. The chain links TRBV11-2 to TRBJ1-1; D unclear. Germline V CDR1 and CDR2: SGHAT, FQNNGV. The length of the CDR3 is 12 residues. V lost 5 bases and J 2 bases, leaving 6 bases between the germline ends.

The V call is TRBV28, the J call TRBJ2-7; 10 bases line up with TRBD1. Trimming cost V 4 bases and J 6 bases; bases outside gene matches: 9. Germline V gene sequence: CDR1 MDHEN, CDR2 SYDVKM. The CDR3 is 15 amino acids. This CDR3 reads CASSSTGTGDREQYF. CDR3 bases: TGTGCCAGCAGTTCCACCGGGACAGGGGATCGCGAGCAGTACTTC.

This chain links TRBV4-1 with TRBJ2-7, with 9 nucleotides matching TRBD1. J lost 3 bases, V lost 4 bases, and 10 bases had no gene match. The CDR3 is 16 amino acids. CDR1 is MGHRA and CDR2 is YSYEKL in the germline V gene. The CDR3 DNA is TGCGCCAGCAGCCTCCTAATCAGGGACAGGGACTACGAGCAGTACTTC. Its translation is CASSLLIRDRDYEQYF.

DNA of the CDR3: TGTGCCAGCAGCTTACCGTCTGGGGGCGATGAAGCTTTCTTT. It codes for CASSLPSGGDEAFF. J is TRBJ1-1 and V is TRBV11-2; a possible D gene is TRBD1 (6 bases). Germline V gives CDR1 SGHAT, CDR2 FQNNGV. Trimming left V 2 bases short and J 7 bases short, with 14 bases between. The CDR3 sequence is 14 residues long.

The rearrangement joins TRBV19 to TRBJ2-1, with a weak D call TRBD2 (6 bases). V was trimmed by 7 bases and J by 6 bases, leaving 16 bases between them. Germline values: CDR1 LNHDA, CDR2 SQIVND (reference sequence). This CDR3 has 14 amino acids. In DNA, the CDR3 is TGTGCCAGTACCGCGCCGGGAGAGGTCAATGAGCAGTTCTTC. As protein: CASTAPGEVNEQFF.

J is TRBJ2-1 and V is TRBV5-6; the match to TRBD1 covers 11 bases. Per the germline V gene, CDR1 is SGHDT and CDR2 is YYEEEE. The CDR3 has 15 amino acids. Unmatched junction bases numbered 7, after V lost 4 bases and J lost 7 bases. Written as DNA, the CDR3 is TGTGCCAGCAGCCACCCCCGGGACAGGGGGAATGAGCAGTTCTTC. The encoded protein is CASSHPRDRGNEQFF.

The chain is built from TRBV2 and TRBJ2-6; D not resolved. Between the trimmed V and J ends, which lost 6 bases and 2 bases, there was a span of 11 bases. This CDR3 is built from 15 residues. Germline CDR1 reads SNHLY; CDR2 reads FYNNEI. This chain's CDR3 is CASSITAAGANVLTF. In nucleotides, the CDR3 is TGTGCCAGCAGCATCACGGCGGCTGGGGCCAACGTCCTGACTTTC.

In this sample, this clone turned up once. The rearrangement joins TRBV11-2 to TRBJ1-2, with D possibly matching TRBD1 (6 bases). Trimming took 1 base from V and 5 from J, leaving 11 bases between them. The CDR3 has 14 residues. Germline V gene data show CDR1 as SGHAT and CDR2 as FQNNGV. The CDR3 sequence is CASSLAGQTYGYTF. In DNA, the CDR3 is TGTGCCAGCAGCTTAGCCGGACAGACATATGGCTACACCTTC.

CDR3 DNA: TGTGCCAGCAGCCTCGCCCCGATCGGGACCCAGTACTTC. Its translation: CASSLAPIGTQYF. V usage is TRBV7-9 and J usage is TRBJ2-5; D gene uncertain. Germline CDR1 reads SEHNR; CDR2 reads FQNEAQ (reference sequence). V was cut by 5 bases and J by 7 bases, with 14 bases left in between. CDR3 length equals 13 residues.

V gene TRBV6-4 combines with J gene TRBJ1-2; 7 positions match TRBD1. The CDR3 spans 13 residues. Trimming removed 3 bases from V and 3 bases from J; junction bases left unmatched: 1. Looked up from germline, CDR1 is MRHNA and CDR2 is SNTAGT. CDR3 sequence: CASSEGQYYGYTF. The CDR3 bases are TGTGCCAGCAGTGAGGGACAGTACTATGGCTACACCTTC.

The rearrangement uses TRBV10-1 and TRBJ2-7; D may be TRBD1 (5 bases). The CDR3 consists of 14 residues. Germline CDR1 is WNHNN and CDR2 is SYGVQD (reference sequence). V was clipped by 3 bases and J by 3 bases, with 12 bases between them. The CDR3: CASSEGAGFYEQYF. DNA for the CDR3: TGCGCCAGCAGTGAAGGGGCAGGGTTCTACGAGCAGTACTTC.

The J gene is TRBJ2-3, the V gene TRBV28; TRBD2 matches 8 bases. Germline-derived CDR1 and CDR2 are MDHEN and SYDVKM. The length of the CDR3 is 15 residues. After removal of 3 bases from V and 5 bases from J, the junction contained 7 bases not matched to a gene. CDR3 sequence (DNA): TGTGCCAGCAGTTTGGGCGGGAGGAGAGGAGATACGCAGTATTTT. Its protein product is CASSLGGRRGDTQYF. Looking up the rest from reference TRBV28 and TRBJ2-3 gives the full variable domain: DVKVTQSSRYLVKRTGEKVFLECVQDMDHENMFWYRQDPGLGLRLIYFSYDVKMKEKGDIPEGYSVSREKKERFSLILESASTNQTSMYLCASSLGGRRGDTQYFGPGTRLTVL.

J is TRBJ2-3 and V is TRBV2, with no clear D. CDR1 and CDR2 (germline): SNHLY, FYNNEI. V was shortened by 5 bases and J by 3 bases, with 6 bases between the two germline ends. The CDR3 is made up of 12 amino acids. The DNA of the CDR3 is TGTGCCAGCAGTTCCGGTACAGATACGCAGTATTTT. Translating gives CASSSGTDTQYF. The full variable domain, its missing parts supplied by reference TRBV2 and TRBJ2-3, is EPEVTQTPSHQVTQMGQEVILRCVPISNHLYFYWYRQILGQKVEFLVSFYNNEISEKSEIFDDQFSVERPDGSNFTLKIRSTKLEDSAMYFCASSSGTDTQYFGPGTRLTVL.

A single count supports this clone. This chain links TRBV28 with TRBJ1-3; 7 nucleotides line up with TRBD1. There are 14 residues in the CDR3. From germline, CDR1 is MDHEN and CDR2 SYDVKM. Trimming took 5 bases from V and 8 from J; bases not matched to a gene: 9. In DNA, the CDR3 is TGTGCCAGCAGTACACCTGACAGGGCACACACCATATATTTT. This encodes CASSTPDRAHTIYF.

V usage is TRBV15 and J usage is TRBJ1-2; the D is unclear. Trimming took 5 bases from V and 1 from J, leaving 17 bases between them. The length of the CDR3 is 16 residues. Germline values: CDR1 LNHNV, CDR2 YYDKDF (reference sequence). CDR3 region: CATSVPLSTLNYGYTF. CDR3 DNA sequence: TGTGCCACCAGCGTCCCGCTGAGCACCCTTAACTATGGCTACACCTTC.

In the case of this clone: Its ends do not fully match the called genes, so a read error is possible. The V call is TRBV7-9, the J call TRBJ1-1; D remains ambiguous. Germline CDR1 SEHNR, CDR2 FQNEAQ (reference sequence). The CDR3 has 16 residues. CDR3 in DNA: TGTGCCAGCAGCTTACGCCTCTTTGGGGAGAACCCTGAAGCTTTCTTT. Translation gives CASSLRLFGENPEAFF.

CDR3 residues: CASTPLGGNAYEQYF. CDR3 DNA: TGTGCCAGCACCCCTTTGGGAGGGAATGCCTACGAGCAGTACTTC. The rearrangement uses TRBV28 and TRBJ2-7; 7 bases are shared with TRBD2. The CDR3 is made up of 15 amino acids. Trimming removed 7 bases from V and 2 bases from J; junction bases left unmatched: 11. The germline gives CDR1 MDHEN, CDR2 SYDVKM.

The rearrangement links TRBV11-3 to TRBJ2-7, with D hard to call. V was shortened by 0 bases and J by 2 bases, with 5 bases between the two germline ends. Germline lookup yields CDR1 SGHNT and CDR2 YENEEA. CDR3 size: 13 residues. The CDR3 is CASSLELTYEQYF. The CDR3 nucleotides are TGTGCCAGCAGCTTAGAACTTACCTACGAGCAGTACTTC.

The rearrangement joins TRBV21-1 to TRBJ2-7; TRBD1 reflects the table's D call only, with no check against the DNA. TRBV21-1 is flagged as a pseudogene. The length of the CDR3 is 15 residues. CDR3 sequence: CASSKGGQGGHEQYF. DNA for the CDR3: TGTGCCAGCAGCAAAGGAGGACAGGGGGGCCACGAGCAGTACTTC.

This rearrangement joins TRBV7-9 to TRBJ2-1; 14 bases fit TRBD2. V shed 6 bases, J shed 0 bases, and the junction held 10 bases outside the gene matches. The CDR3 sequence is 19 residues long. Germline CDR1 SEHNR, CDR2 FQNEAQ (reference sequence). Here the CDR3 DNA reads TGTGCCAGCAGAAAAGGGACTAGCGGGGGAGTAATCTCCTACAATGAGCAGTTCTTC. It is translated as CASRKGTSGGVISYNEQFF.

The chain uses TRBV19 and TRBJ1-1; 8 positions agree with TRBD1. Germline-derived CDR1 and CDR2 are LNHDA and SQIVND (reference sequence). J was trimmed by 5 bases and V by 6 bases; bases with no gene match: 14. The length of the CDR3 is 16 residues. Here the CDR3 DNA reads TGTGCCAGTAGGTACAGGACAGGGAAGAGTATAACTGAAGCTTTCTTT. Translated: CASRYRTGKSITEAFF.

The rearrangement links TRBV5-1 to TRBJ1-1, with TRBD1 as a possible D gene (5 bases). The CDR3 runs to 16 residues. V was trimmed by 2 bases and J by 4 bases, leaving 18 bases between them. Germline-derived CDR1 and CDR2 are SGHRS and YFSETQ. The CDR3 nucleotides read TGCGCCAGCAGCTTACCGGCGCGACAGCTAAGCACTGAAGCTTTCTTT. This sequence encodes CASSLPARQLSTEAFF.

This clone was seen just once. This chain uses TRBV30 with TRBJ2-1; 11 bases match TRBD2. The CDR3 has 15 amino acids. CDR1 and CDR2 (germline): GTSNPN, SVGIG (reference sequence). V trimming: 5 bases; J trimming: 4 bases; junction bases outside the gene matches: 7. This chain's CDR3 is CAWSLAGEKYNEQFF. In DNA form, the CDR3 reads TGTGCCTGGTCACTAGCGGGGGAGAAATACAATGAGCAGTTCTTC.

The gene calls are TRBV4-1 and TRBJ2-2; TRBD2 is a possible D gene (6 bases). This CDR3 spans 17 amino acids. Germline CDR1 is MGHRA and CDR2 is YSYEKL. V was trimmed by 2 bases and J by 3 bases, leaving 16 bases between them. The CDR3 DNA follows: TGCGCCAGCAGCCAAATTGATCTGGGACTCTACACCGGGGAGCTGTTTTTT. Its translation: CASSQIDLGLYTGELFF.